This TCR beta chain was documented in a study of OX40 agonist ivuxolimab in advanced cancers. Overall study context: A history of anti-PD-1, anti-PD-L1 or anti-CTLA-4 therapy was acceptable, and approximately 40% had some. Two patients with cutaneous melanoma and one with hepatocellular carcinoma, three in total, showed partial responses. Study outcomes and limitations: It was not determined which antigens were specifically recognized by the peripheral T cells that had undergone clonal expansion. Clonal expansion from baseline to week 6 occurred in both CD4+ and CD8+ T cells.

On this clone: Its target is not known.

V lost 7 bases and J lost 6, with 12 bases in between. Germline values: CDR1 SGHNT, CDR2 YENEEA. The CDR3 is made up of 12 amino acids. The method was immunoSEQ multiplex PCR; TCRdb's version includes in-frame clones alone and lacks a portion of them. The sample records under 30,000 clones, approximately 86% being singletons. V is TRBV11-3 and J is TRBJ1-2, with unresolved D. The clonotype comes from an adult with an advanced solid tumor such as melanoma, head and neck, liver or kidney cancer. The specimen was CD4+ or CD8+ T cells sorted from blood, collected in a trial of the OX40 agonist ivuxolimab. The chain's CDR3 is CASKGPGNGYTF. CDR3 sequence (DNA): TGTGCCAGCAAGGGTCCGGGGAATGGCTACACCTTC.